The source of this T cell receptor (beta chain) is a study of beta chain features in type 1 diabetes. CDR1 and CDR2 (germline): LNHDA, SQIVND (reference sequence). The V end lost 5 bases, the J end lost 1 base, and 5 bases lay between the germline ends. The CDR3 sequence is 12 residues long. Study conclusions and caveats: Lower insertion and higher deletion counts appeared at VDJ junctions in type 1 diabetes patients. Type 1 diabetes patients had moderately but significantly shorter TCRB CDR3s in all four CD4+ subsets.

This clone was counted a few times. The antigen is undetermined. Expressed TCRB transcripts were sequenced after all isolated RNA was converted to cDNA. TCRdb's table, derived via immunoSEQ multiplex PCR, lists solely in-frame clones and lacks some. The top ten hold approximately 0.021% of the sample, which has 250,000 or so clones, around 13% seen once. The chain couples TRBV19 to TRBJ1-1, with unresolved D. The sequencing sample was made of naive CD4+ T cells from blood. The sequence derives from a young man with type 1 diabetes. The chain's CDR3 is CASSGGNTEAFF. The CDR3, as DNA: TGTGCCAGTAGTGGAGGGAACACTGAAGCTTTCTTT.